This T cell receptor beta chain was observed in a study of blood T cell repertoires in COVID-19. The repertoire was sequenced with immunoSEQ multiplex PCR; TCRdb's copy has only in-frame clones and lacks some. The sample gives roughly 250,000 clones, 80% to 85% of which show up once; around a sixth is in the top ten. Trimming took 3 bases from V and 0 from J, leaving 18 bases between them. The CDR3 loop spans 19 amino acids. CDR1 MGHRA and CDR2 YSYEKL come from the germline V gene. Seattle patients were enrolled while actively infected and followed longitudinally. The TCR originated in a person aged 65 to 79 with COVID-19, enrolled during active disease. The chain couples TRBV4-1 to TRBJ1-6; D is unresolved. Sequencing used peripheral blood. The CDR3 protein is CASSQDPRGGSSYNSPLHF. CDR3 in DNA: TGCGCCAGCAGCCAGGACCCCCGGGGAGGGAGCTCCTATAATTCACCCCTCCACTTT.